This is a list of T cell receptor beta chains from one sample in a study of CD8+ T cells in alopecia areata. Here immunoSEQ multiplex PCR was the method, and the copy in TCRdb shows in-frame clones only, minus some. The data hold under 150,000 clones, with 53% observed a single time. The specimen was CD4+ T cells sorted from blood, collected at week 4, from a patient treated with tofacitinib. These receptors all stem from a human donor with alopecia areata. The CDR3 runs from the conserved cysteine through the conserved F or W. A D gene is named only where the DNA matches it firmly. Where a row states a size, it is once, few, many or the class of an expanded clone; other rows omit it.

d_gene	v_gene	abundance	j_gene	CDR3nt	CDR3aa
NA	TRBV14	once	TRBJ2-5	TGTGCCAGCAGCCAAGATATCGCAGGGACGGCCCAGTACTTC	CASSQDIAGTAQYF
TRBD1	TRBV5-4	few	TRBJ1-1	TGTGCCAGCAGCTTGGCCGCCGGACAGGGGAACACTGAAGCTTTCTTT	CASSLAAGQGNTEAFF
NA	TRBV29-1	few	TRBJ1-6	TGCAGCGTTAGTGGGCCGGGGAATTCACCCCTCCACTTT	CSVSGPGNSPLHF
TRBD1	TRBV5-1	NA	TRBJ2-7	TGCGCCAGCAGCAAAGGGACAGGGGGTTTCTACGAGCAGTACTTC	CASSKGTGGFYEQYF
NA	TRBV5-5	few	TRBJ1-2	TGTGCCAGCAGCCCGGACGGCGGGGGCTACACCTTC	CASSPDGGGYTF
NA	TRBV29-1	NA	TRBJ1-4	TGCAGCGCGAGCAGGACCACTGGAAAACTGTTTTTT	CSASRTTGKLFF
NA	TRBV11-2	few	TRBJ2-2	TGTGCCAGCAGCTTACAGTACACCGGGGAGCTGTTTTTT	CASSLQYTGELFF
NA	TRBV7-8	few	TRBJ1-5	TGTGCCAGCAGCCCTAACCTGAATAGCAATCAGCCCCAGCATTTT	CASSPNLNSNQPQHF
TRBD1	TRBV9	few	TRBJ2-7	TGTGCCAGCAGCGTAGAAGGGGGCGCGGGTTACGAGCAGTACTTC	CASSVEGGAGYEQYF
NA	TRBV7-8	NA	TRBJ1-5	TGTGCCAGCAGCTTACGGATCACCCGGGGCAATCAGCCCCAGCATTTT	CASSLRITRGNQPQHF
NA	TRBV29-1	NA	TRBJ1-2	TGCAGCGTTGACACGGCTAACTATGGCTACACCTTC	CSVDTANYGYTF
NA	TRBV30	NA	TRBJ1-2	TGTGCCTGGAGTGTTTCGGGGTCTGGCTACACCTTC	CAWSVSGSGYTF
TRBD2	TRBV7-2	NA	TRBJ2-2	TGTGCCACGCGGGAGCGGGGGATCACCGGGGAGCTGTTTTTT	CATRERGITGELFF
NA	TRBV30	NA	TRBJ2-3	TGTGCCTGGACTCCGGGCCATACAGATACGCAGTATTTT	CAWTPGHTDTQYF
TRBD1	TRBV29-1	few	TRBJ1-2	TGCAGCGTTACGATTAGACAGGGCGATGGCTACACCTTC	CSVTIRQGDGYTF